These 16 T cell receptor beta chains were sequenced from one sample in a study of cytomegalovirus exposure and HLA in healthy donors. The PCR used 60 Vbeta and 13 Jbeta primers. The protocol was immunoSEQ multiplex PCR, while the TCRdb copy is restricted to in-frame clones and leaves out a portion. This sample's clone table lists tens of thousands of clones. Sequencing used PBMCs. These receptors came from a middle-aged man in good health and CMV-seropositive.

V and J are TRBV6-1 and TRBJ1-5; 11 nucleotides match TRBD1. With V trimmed by 1 base and J by 1 base, 3 bases remained unmatched. Germline V lookup: CDR1 MNHNS, CDR2 SASEGT. The CDR3 spans 17 residues. This CDR3 reads CASSEGWDRGSNQPQHF. The DNA of the CDR3 is TGTGCCAGCAGTGAAGGGTGGGACAGGGGGAGCAATCAGCCCCAGCATTTT.

This rearrangement joins TRBV5-1 to TRBJ1-2, with TRBD1 matching 11 bases. This CDR3 spans 15 amino acids. The germline V gene encodes CDR1 SGHRS and CDR2 YFSETQ. J was trimmed by 5 bases and V by 0 bases; bases with no gene match: 3. The CDR3 DNA reads TGCGCCAGCAGCTTGGACGGGACAGGGGGGTATGGCTACACCTTC. This translates into CASSLDGTGGYGYTF.

The V call is TRBV2, the J call TRBJ1-1, with 10 bases aligning to TRBD1. Trimming removed 9 bases from V and 5 bases from J; junction bases left unmatched: 15. Per germline, CDR1 SNHLY and CDR2 FYNNEI. The CDR3 covers 16 residues. The CDR3 protein is CAREEGDRGLRTEAFF. CDR3 coding DNA: TGTGCCAGAGAAGAGGGTGACAGGGGGCTGAGGACTGAAGCTTTCTTT.

This chain connects TRBV5-1 to TRBJ1-6; D possibly corresponds to TRBD1 (6 bases). CDR1 and CDR2 (germline): SGHRS, YFSETQ. V was pared by 0 bases and J by 7 bases, with 8 bases between. The CDR3 contains 14 residues. Here the CDR3 DNA reads TGCGCCAGCAGCTTGGGACAGGCGAATTCACCCCTCCACTTT. It translates to CASSLGQANSPLHF.

J is TRBJ2-7 and V is TRBV5-1, with 8 bases aligning to TRBD1. V dropped 6 bases and J dropped 2; count of bases not matched to a gene: 7. The CDR3 has 14 residues. The germline gives CDR1 SGHRS, CDR2 YFSETQ. CDR3 DNA: TGCGCCAGCACCCAGGGGGCGAGCGCCTACGAGCAGTACTTC. Amino acid sequence: CASTQGASAYEQYF.

The chain uses TRBV7-9 and TRBJ2-5; 8 bases align to TRBD1. CDR1 is SEHNR, CDR2 FQNEAQ, per germline (reference sequence). V lost 3 bases, J lost 4 bases, and 10 bases stayed unmatched. This CDR3 spans 16 amino acids. CDR3 loop: CASSFSSGQGRETQYF. The CDR3 nucleotides are TGTGCCAGCAGCTTCTCTTCCGGACAGGGTAGAGAGACCCAGTACTTC. The whole variable domain, remainder taken from reference TRBV7-9 and TRBJ2-5, is DTGVSQNPRHKITKRGQNVTFRCDPISEHNRLYWYRQTLGQGPEFLTYFQNEAQLEKSRLLSDRFSAERPKGSFSTLEIQRTEQGDSAMYLCASSFSSGQGRETQYFGPGTRLLVL.

This chain uses TRBV7-2 with TRBJ1-4; TRBD1 is a possible D gene (6 bases). The CDR3 is 14 amino acids. The V end lost 3 bases, the J end lost 6 bases, and 11 bases lay between the germline ends. The germline V gene has CDR1 SGHTA and CDR2 FQGNSA. The chain's CDR3 is CASSFSHRDEKLFF. The CDR3, as DNA: TGTGCCAGCAGCTTCAGTCACAGGGATGAAAAACTGTTTTTT. Using reference TRBV7-2 and TRBJ1-4 for the parts outside the CDR3, the full variable domain is GAGVSQSPSNKVTEKGKDVELRCDPISGHTALYWYRQSLGQGLEFLIYFQGNSAPDKSGLPSDRFSAERTGGSVSTLTIQRTQQEDSAVYLCASSFSHRDEKLFFGSGTQLSVL.

The chain carries TRBV27 and TRBJ2-1, with D possibly matching TRBD1 (6 bases). Looked up from germline, CDR1 is MNHEY and CDR2 is SMNVEV (reference sequence). The CDR3 loop spans 15 amino acids. V gave up 6 bases and J gave up 5 bases, with 17 bases separating them. The CDR3 reads CASSPVRQANNEQFF. CDR3 DNA: TGTGCCAGCAGCCCCGTCAGACAGGCTAACAATGAGCAGTTCTTC.

V usage is TRBV6-6 and J usage is TRBJ2-1; 13 bases match TRBD2. This CDR3 comprises 15 residues. Trimming removed 6 bases from V and 3 bases from J; junction bases left unmatched: 2. Germline CDR1 is MNHNY and CDR2 is SVGAGI (reference sequence). CDR3 sequence: CASSRLAGGYNEQFF. For the CDR3, the DNA is TGTGCCAGCAGCCGACTAGCGGGAGGCTACAATGAGCAGTTCTTC.

The chain recombines TRBV7-9 with TRBJ2-7, with 10 bases fitting TRBD2. The CDR3 length is 12 residues. Germline V gene data show CDR1 as SEHNR and CDR2 as FQNEAQ (reference sequence). The V segment lost 8 bases and the J segment 3 bases; nucleotides outside the gene matches: 1. In DNA, the CDR3 is TGTGCCAGCGCTAGCGGGAGCTACGAGCAGTACTTC. It is translated as CASASGSYEQYF.

The J gene is TRBJ2-3, the V gene TRBV19; 7 bases are a match to TRBD1. Trimming took 5 bases from V and 0 from J; bases not matched to a gene: 8. The CDR3 is 16 residues long. CDR1 LNHDA and CDR2 SQIVND come from the germline V gene (reference sequence). The CDR3: CASSPRDSASTDTQYF. The CDR3 DNA reads TGTGCCAGTAGTCCCAGGGACAGCGCTAGCACAGATACGCAGTATTTT. Together with reference TRBV19 and TRBJ2-3, the CDR3 gives the full variable domain: DGGITQSPKYLFRKEGQNVTLSCEQNLNHDAMYWYRQDPGQGLRLIYYSQIVNDFQKGDIAEGYSVSREKKESFPLTVTSAQKNPTAFYLCASSPRDSASTDTQYFGPGTRLTVL.

The chain uses TRBV28 and TRBJ2-1; 8 bases match TRBD2. CDR1 and CDR2 from the germline V gene are MDHEN and SYDVKM. The J segment lost 8 bases and the V segment lost 3 bases, leaving 6 bases of the junction unmatched. The length of the CDR3 is 14 residues. Here the CDR3 reads CASSFYRGGDEQFF. The DNA for the CDR3 is TGTGCCAGCAGTTTCTACCGGGGGGGCGATGAGCAGTTCTTC.

The V gene is TRBV5-1, the J gene TRBJ2-4, with 8 bases fitting TRBD1. Germline CDR1 SGHRS, CDR2 YFSETQ. The CDR3 covers 16 residues. J was trimmed by 1 base and V by 4 bases; bases with no gene match: 7. CDR3 coding DNA: TGCGCCAGCAGCACGTGGACAGGGACGGCCAAAAACATTCAGTACTTC. The encoded protein is CASSTWTGTAKNIQYF.

The chain joins TRBV18 to TRBJ2-5; D not certain. The CDR3 covers 15 residues. The germline V gene encodes CDR1 KGHSH and CDR2 LQKENI. Trimming left V 2 bases short and J 5 bases short, with 15 bases between. In nucleotides, the CDR3 is TGTGCCAGCTCACCAGATTCCGGAGCGAGGGAGACCCAGTACTTC. This codes for CASSPDSGARETQYF.

The V and J genes are TRBV7-2 and TRBJ2-7; tentatively, D is TRBD1 (5 bases). The V and J ends lost 2 bases and 10 bases respectively, with 12 bases between them. The length of the CDR3 is 12 residues. Germline values: CDR1 SGHTA, CDR2 FQGNSA. The CDR3 coding sequence is TGTGCCAGCAGCTTATGGCAGGGATTTCAGTACTTC. It encodes CASSLWQGFQYF.

The chain employs TRBV19 and TRBJ2-5; 8 positions match TRBD2. Germline CDR1 and CDR2: LNHDA and SQIVND (reference sequence). V lost 9 bases and J lost 5; bases outside the gene matches: 8. This CDR3 has 13 amino acids. The CDR3 DNA reads as TGTGCCAGGCTTAATAGCGGGGAGGAGACCCAGTACTTC. Residues: CARLNSGEETQYF. Based on the CDR3 plus reference TRBV19 and TRBJ2-5, the full variable domain is DGGITQSPKYLFRKEGQNVTLSCEQNLNHDAMYWYRQDPGQGLRLIYYSQIVNDFQKGDIAEGYSVSREKKESFPLTVTSAQKNPTAFYLCARLNSGEETQYFGPGTRLLVL.